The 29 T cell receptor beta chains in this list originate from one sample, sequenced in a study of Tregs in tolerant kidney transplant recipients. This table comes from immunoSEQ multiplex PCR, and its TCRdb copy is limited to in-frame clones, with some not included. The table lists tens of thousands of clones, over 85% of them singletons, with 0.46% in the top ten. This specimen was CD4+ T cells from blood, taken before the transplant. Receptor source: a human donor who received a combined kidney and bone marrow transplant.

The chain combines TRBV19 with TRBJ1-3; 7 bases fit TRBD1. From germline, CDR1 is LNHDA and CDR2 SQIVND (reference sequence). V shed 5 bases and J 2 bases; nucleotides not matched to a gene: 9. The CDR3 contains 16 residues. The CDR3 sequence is CASSSGQVRTGNTIYF. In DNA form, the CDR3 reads TGTGCCAGTAGTTCCGGACAGGTGAGGACTGGAAACACCATATATTTT. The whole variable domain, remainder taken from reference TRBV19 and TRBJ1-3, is DGGITQSPKYLFRKEGQNVTLSCEQNLNHDAMYWYRQDPGQGLRLIYYSQIVNDFQKGDIAEGYSVSREKKESFPLTVTSAQKNPTAFYLCASSSGQVRTGNTIYFGEGSWLTVV.

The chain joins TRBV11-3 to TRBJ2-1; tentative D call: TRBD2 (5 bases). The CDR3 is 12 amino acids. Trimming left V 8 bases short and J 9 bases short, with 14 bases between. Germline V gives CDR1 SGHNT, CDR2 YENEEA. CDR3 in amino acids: CASQEEAGEQFF. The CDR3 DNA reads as TGTGCCAGCCAGGAGGAGGCGGGTGAGCAGTTCTTC.

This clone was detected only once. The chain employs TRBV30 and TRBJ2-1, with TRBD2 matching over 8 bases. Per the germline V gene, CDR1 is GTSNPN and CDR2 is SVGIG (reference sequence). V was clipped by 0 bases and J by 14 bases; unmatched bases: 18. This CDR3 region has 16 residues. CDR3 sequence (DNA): TGTGCCTGGAGTGTACGGCCCCCGGGGGGGGCGTCCGGGGAGTTCTTC. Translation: CAWSVRPPGGASGEFF. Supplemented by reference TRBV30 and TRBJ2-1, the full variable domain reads SQTIHQWPATLVQPVGSPLSLECTVEGTSNPNLYWYRQAAGRGLQLLFYSVGIGQISSEVPQNLSASRPQDRQFILSSKKLLLSDSGFYLCAWSVRPPGGASGEFFGPGTRLTVL.

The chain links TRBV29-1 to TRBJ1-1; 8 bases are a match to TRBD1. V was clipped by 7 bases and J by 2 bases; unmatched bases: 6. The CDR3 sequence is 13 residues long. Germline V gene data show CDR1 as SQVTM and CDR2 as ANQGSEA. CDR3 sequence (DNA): TGCAGCGGAGCTTCAGGGGGCAACACTGAAGCTTTCTTT. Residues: CSGASGGNTEAFF.

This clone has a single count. The CDR3 DNA follows: TGTGCCAGCAGCTTAGGGCATAGCGGCCCGAACACCGGGGAGCTGTTTTTT. It codes for CASSLGHSGPNTGELFF. The gene calls are TRBV11-3 and TRBJ2-2, with D perhaps matching TRBD2 (6 bases). The V gene lost 1 base and the J gene lost 0 bases, with 12 bases spanning the gap. CDR1 SGHNT and CDR2 YENEEA come from the germline V gene. CDR3 length: 17 residues.

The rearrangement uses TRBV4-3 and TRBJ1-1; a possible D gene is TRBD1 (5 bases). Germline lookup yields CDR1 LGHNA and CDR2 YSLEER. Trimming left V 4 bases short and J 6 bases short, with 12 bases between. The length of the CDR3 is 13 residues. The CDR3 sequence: CASSLVGGAEAFF. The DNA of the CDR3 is TGCGCCAGCAGCCTCGTGGGGGGGGCTGAAGCTTTCTTT.

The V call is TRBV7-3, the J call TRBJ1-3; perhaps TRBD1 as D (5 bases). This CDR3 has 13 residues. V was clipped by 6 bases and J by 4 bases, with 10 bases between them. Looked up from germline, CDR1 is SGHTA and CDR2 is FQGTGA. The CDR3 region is CASSQGYGNTIYF. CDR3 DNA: TGTGCCAGCAGTCAGGGATACGGAAACACCATATATTTT.

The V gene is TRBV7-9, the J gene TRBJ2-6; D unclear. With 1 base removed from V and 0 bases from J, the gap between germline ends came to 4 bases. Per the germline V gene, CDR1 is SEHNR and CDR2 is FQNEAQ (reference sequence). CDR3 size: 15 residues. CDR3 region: CASSLVNSGANVLTF. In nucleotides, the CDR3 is TGTGCCAGCAGCTTAGTTAACTCTGGGGCCAACGTCCTGACTTTC.

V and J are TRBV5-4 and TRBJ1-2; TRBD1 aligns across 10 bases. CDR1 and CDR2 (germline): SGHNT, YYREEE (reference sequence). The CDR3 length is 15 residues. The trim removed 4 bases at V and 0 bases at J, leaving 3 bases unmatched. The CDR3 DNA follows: TGTGCCAGCAGCCAGGGGACAGGGGCTAACTATGGCTACACCTTC. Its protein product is CASSQGTGANYGYTF.

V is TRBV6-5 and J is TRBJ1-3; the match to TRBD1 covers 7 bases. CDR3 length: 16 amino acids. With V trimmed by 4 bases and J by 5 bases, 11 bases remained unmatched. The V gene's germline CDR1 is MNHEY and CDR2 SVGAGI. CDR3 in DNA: TGTGCCAGCAGTTTCGATGGGACAGAGCATCGAAACACCATATATTTT. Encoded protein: CASSFDGTEHRNTIYF.

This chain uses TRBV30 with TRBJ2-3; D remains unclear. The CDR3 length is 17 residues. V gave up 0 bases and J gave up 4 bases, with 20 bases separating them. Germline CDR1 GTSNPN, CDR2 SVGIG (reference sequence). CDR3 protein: CAWSVDTQLFMADTQYF. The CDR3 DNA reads TGTGCCTGGAGTGTCGACACCCAGCTTTTTATGGCAGATACGCAGTATTTT.

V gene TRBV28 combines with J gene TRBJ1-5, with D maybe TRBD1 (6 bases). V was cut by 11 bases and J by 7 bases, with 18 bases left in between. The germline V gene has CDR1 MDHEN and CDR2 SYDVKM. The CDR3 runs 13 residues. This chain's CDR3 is CAEGTRGRQPQHF. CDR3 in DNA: TGTGCCGAGGGGACAAGGGGTAGGCAGCCCCAGCATTTT.

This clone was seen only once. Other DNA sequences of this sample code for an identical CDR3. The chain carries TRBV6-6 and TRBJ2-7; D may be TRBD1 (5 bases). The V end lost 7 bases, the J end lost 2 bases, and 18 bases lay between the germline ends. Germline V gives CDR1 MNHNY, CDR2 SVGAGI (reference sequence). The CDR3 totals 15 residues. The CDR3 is CASISGRQGAYEQYF. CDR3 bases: TGTGCCAGCATCTCGGGTAGGCAGGGTGCCTACGAGCAGTACTTC.

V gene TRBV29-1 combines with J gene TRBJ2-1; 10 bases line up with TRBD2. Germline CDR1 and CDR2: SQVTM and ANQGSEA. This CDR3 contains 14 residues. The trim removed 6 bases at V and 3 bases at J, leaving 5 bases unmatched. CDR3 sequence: CSVAGGLLYNEQFF. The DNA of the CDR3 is TGCAGCGTAGCGGGAGGGCTGCTCTACAATGAGCAGTTCTTC.

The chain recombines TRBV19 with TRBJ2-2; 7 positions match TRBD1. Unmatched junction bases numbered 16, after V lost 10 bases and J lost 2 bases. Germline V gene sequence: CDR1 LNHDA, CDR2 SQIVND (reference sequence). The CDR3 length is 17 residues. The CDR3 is CATKDRTITLNTGELFF. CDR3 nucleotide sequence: TGTGCCACTAAGGACAGGACGATAACCTTAAACACCGGGGAGCTGTTTTTT.

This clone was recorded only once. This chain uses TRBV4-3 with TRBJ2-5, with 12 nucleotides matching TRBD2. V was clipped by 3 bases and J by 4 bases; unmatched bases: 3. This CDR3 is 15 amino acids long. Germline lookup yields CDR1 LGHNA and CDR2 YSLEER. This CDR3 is CASSQETSGGETQYF. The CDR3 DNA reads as TGCGCCAGCAGCCAGGAGACTAGCGGGGGAGAGACCCAGTACTTC.

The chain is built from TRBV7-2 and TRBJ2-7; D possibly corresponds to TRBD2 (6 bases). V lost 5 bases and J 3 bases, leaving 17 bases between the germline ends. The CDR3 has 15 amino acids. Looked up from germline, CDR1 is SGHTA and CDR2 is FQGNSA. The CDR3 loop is CASSRRGGLIYEQYF. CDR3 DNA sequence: TGTGCCAGCAGCCGTCGTGGGGGGTTAATCTACGAGCAGTACTTC.

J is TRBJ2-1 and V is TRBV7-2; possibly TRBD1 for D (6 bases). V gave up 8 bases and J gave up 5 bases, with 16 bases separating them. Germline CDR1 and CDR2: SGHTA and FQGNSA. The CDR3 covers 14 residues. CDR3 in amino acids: CASATGFGHNEQFF. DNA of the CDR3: TGTGCCAGCGCCACAGGGTTTGGCCACAATGAGCAGTTCTTC. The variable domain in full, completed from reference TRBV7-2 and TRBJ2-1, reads GAGVSQSPSNKVTEKGKDVELRCDPISGHTALYWYRQSLGQGLEFLIYFQGNSAPDKSGLPSDRFSAERTGGSVSTLTIQRTQQEDSAVYLCASATGFGHNEQFFGPGTRLTVL.

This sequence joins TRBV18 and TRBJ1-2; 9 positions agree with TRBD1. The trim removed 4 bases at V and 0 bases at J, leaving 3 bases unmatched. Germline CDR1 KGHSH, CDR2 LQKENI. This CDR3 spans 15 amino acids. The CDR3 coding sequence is TGTGCCAGCTCACTACAGGGGGCCCCTAACTATGGCTACACCTTC. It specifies CASSLQGAPNYGYTF.

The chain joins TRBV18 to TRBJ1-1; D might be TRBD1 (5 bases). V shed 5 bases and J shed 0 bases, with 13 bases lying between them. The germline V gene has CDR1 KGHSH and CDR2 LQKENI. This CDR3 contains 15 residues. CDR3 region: CASSRGGYMNTEAFF. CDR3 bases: TGTGCCAGCTCAAGGGGAGGGTACATGAACACTGAAGCTTTCTTT.

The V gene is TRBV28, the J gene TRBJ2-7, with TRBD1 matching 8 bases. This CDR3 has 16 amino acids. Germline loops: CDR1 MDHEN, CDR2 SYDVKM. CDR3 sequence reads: CASSLATRGHFQKTSV. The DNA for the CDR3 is TGTGCCAGCAGTTTAGCCACCAGGGGGCATTTTCAAAAGACTTCAGTC.

The CDR3 DNA reads as TGTGCCAGCAGCGTAGGACCGGCAGGCCGCACTGAAGCTTTCTTT. Residues: CASSVGPAGRTEAFF. This chain connects TRBV9 to TRBJ1-1, with D hard to call. The CDR3 has 15 amino acids. V dropped 0 bases and J dropped 4 bases, with 13 bases sitting between them. Germline-derived CDR1 and CDR2 are SGDLS and YYNGEE.

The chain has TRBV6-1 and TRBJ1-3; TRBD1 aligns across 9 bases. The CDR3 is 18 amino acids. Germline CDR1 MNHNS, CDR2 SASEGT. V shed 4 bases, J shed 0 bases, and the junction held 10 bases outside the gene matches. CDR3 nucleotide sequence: TGTGCCAGCAGTGGCCGGGACAGGGCTCCGAGCTCTGGAAACACCATATATTTT. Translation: CASSGRDRAPSSGNTIYF.

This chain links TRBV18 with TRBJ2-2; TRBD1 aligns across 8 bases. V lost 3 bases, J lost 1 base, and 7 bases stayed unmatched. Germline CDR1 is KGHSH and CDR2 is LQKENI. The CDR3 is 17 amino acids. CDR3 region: CASSPLSGTGNTGELFF. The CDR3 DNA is TGTGCCAGCTCACCGTTAAGTGGGACAGGGAACACCGGGGAGCTGTTTTTT.

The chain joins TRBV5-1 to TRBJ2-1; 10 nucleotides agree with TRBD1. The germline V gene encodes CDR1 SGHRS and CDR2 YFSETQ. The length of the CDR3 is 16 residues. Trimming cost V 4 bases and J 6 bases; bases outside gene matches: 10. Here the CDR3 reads CASSHPGQGRGNEQFF. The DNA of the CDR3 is TGCGCCAGCAGCCACCCGGGACAGGGGCGAGGCAATGAGCAGTTCTTC. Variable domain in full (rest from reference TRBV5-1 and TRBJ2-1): KAGVTQTPRYLIKTRGQQVTLSCSPISGHRSVSWYQQTPGQGLQFLFEYFSETQRNKGNFPGRFSGRQFSNSRSEMNVSTLELGDSALYLCASSHPGQGRGNEQFFGPGTRLTVL.

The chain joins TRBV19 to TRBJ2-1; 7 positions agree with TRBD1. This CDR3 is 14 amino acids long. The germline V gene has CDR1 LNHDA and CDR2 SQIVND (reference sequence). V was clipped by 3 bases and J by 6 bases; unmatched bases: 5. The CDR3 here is CASSIGRTGNEQFF. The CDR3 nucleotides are TGTGCCAGTAGTATTGGGCGGACAGGCAATGAGCAGTTCTTC.

The CDR3 DNA reads TGCGCCAGCAGCCAAGACCCCTGGACTAGCGGGAAGTTCTACGAGCAGTACTTC. This sequence encodes CASSQDPWTSGKFYEQYF. The V call is TRBV4-3, the J call TRBJ2-7; 12 bases agree with TRBD2. The trim removed 0 bases at V and 3 bases at J, leaving 9 bases unmatched. CDR1 LGHNA and CDR2 YSLEER come from the germline V gene. The CDR3 is 18 residues long.

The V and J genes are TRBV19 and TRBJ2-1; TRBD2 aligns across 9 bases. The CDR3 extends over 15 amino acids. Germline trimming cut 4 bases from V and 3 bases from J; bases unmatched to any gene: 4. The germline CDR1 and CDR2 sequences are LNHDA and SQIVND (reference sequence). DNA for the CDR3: TGTGCCAGTAGTAAGCGGGGGGACCTCTACAATGAGCAGTTCTTC. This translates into CASSKRGDLYNEQFF.

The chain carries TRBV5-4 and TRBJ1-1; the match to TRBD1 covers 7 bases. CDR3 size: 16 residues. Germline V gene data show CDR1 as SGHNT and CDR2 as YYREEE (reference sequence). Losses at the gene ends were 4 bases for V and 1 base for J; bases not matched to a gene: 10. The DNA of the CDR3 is TGTGCCAGCAGCCAAAAGAACAGGGGCCAGAACACTGAAGCTTTCTTT. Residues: CASSQKNRGQNTEAFF.